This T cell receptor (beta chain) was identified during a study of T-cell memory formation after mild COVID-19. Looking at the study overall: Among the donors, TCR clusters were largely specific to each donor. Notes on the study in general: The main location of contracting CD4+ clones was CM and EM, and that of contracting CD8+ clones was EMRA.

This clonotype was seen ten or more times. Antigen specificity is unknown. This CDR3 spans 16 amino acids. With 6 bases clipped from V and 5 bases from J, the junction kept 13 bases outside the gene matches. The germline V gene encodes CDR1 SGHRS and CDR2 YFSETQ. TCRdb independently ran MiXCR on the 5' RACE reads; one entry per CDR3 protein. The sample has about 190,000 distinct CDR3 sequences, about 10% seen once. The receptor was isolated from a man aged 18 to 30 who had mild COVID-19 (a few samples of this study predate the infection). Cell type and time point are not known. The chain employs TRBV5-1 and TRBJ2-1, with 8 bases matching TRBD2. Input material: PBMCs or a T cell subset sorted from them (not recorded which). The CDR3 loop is CASILTPSGLNNEQFF. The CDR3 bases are TGCGCCAGCATCCTCACCCCTAGCGGGCTAAACAATGAGCAGTTCTTC. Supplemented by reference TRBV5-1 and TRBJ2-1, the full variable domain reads KAGVTQTPRYLIKTRGQQVTLSCSPISGHRSVSWYQQTPGQGLQFLFEYFSETQRNKGNFPGRFSGRQFSNSRSEMNVSTLELGDSALYLCASILTPSGLNNEQFFGPGTRLTVL.